One and the same sample provided the 11 T cell receptor beta chains below, sequenced in a study of blood T cell repertoires in COVID-19. TCRdb's copy holds only in-frame clones and misses some; the assay was immunoSEQ multiplex PCR. The sample contains approximately 170,000 clones, 83% of which appear only once. The sample consisted of peripheral blood. The receptor set was obtained from a woman aged 80 or over with acute or convalescent COVID-19.

The chain links TRBV6-5 to TRBJ1-1, with D unresolved. Trimming took 2 bases from V and 5 from J, leaving 12 bases between them. This CDR3 contains 14 residues. CDR1 and CDR2 (germline): MNHEY, SVGAGI. This CDR3 is CASSYTWRSTEAFF. The CDR3 region has the DNA TGTGCCAGCAGTTACACGTGGCGGAGTACTGAAGCTTTCTTT.

DNA for the CDR3: TGCGCCAGCAGCCCGGGGATAGACTATGGCTACACCTTC. As protein: CASSPGIDYGYTF. The chain carries TRBV4-3 and TRBJ1-2; D unresolved. The V gene's germline CDR1 is LGHNA and CDR2 YSLEER. Trimming took off 4 bases at V and 3 bases at J, with 9 bases between the two ends. This CDR3 has 13 residues.

This clone came up once. This chain connects TRBV27 to TRBJ2-3; 12 bases are a match to TRBD2. Germline values: CDR1 MNHEY, CDR2 SMNVEV (reference sequence). With 0 bases clipped from V and 4 bases from J, the junction kept 11 bases outside the gene matches. This CDR3 has 19 residues. The CDR3 loop is CASSLSPPRLAGEADTQYF. The CDR3 DNA follows: TGTGCCAGCAGTTTATCCCCCCCCCGACTAGCGGGGGAGGCAGATACGCAGTATTTT.

V gene TRBV5-1 combines with J gene TRBJ2-3; D is possibly TRBD2 (5 bases). Germline CDR1 and CDR2: SGHRS and YFSETQ. Between the trimmed V and J ends, which lost 4 bases and 1 base, there was a span of 13 bases. The CDR3 spans 15 residues. CDR3 protein: CASSPAGDRTDTQYF. The DNA of the CDR3 is TGCGCCAGCAGCCCCGCCGGGGATCGCACAGATACGCAGTATTTT.

This chain connects TRBV20-1 to TRBJ1-3, with no clear D. This CDR3 has 11 amino acids. Germline V lookup: CDR1 DFQATT, CDR2 SNEGSKA (reference sequence). With 1 base removed from V and 5 bases from J, the gap between germline ends came to 3 bases. The CDR3 nucleotides read TGCAGTGCTAGAGTAAGAAACACCATATATTTT. Protein sequence: CSARVRNTIYF.

The V call is TRBV3-1 (or the pseudogene TRBV3-2), the J call TRBJ1-2, with a weak D call TRBD1 (5 bases). V was shortened by 0 bases and J by 4 bases, with 18 bases between the two germline ends. This CDR3 has 17 residues. Germline V gene data show CDR1 as LGHDT and CDR2 as YNNKEL (reference sequence). CDR3 sequence (DNA): TGTGCCAGCAGCCAAGATCACGGCAGGGTATACGGCTATGGCTACACCTTC. Its translation is CASSQDHGRVYGYGYTF.

The rearrangement links TRBV11-2 to TRBJ1-2; no firm D call. CDR1 is SGHAT, CDR2 FQNNGV, per germline. Trimming cost V 5 bases and J 3 bases, with 7 bases left between them. The CDR3 is 12 residues long. CDR3 sequence reads: CASSTAYYGYTF. CDR3 coding DNA: TGTGCCAGCAGCACAGCCTACTATGGCTACACCTTC.

The V call is TRBV7-2, the J call TRBJ1-5; 10 bases are a match to TRBD1. Germline V gene sequence: CDR1 SGHTA, CDR2 FQGNSA. Unmatched junction bases numbered 7, after V lost 5 bases and J lost 6 bases. This CDR3 has 15 residues. DNA for the CDR3: TGTGCCAGCAGCAAGGACAGGGGGAGGACTCAGCCCCAGCATTTT. Translating it yields CASSKDRGRTQPQHF.

The chain couples TRBV27 to TRBJ2-2; 7 positions agree with TRBD2. Looked up from germline, CDR1 is MNHEY and CDR2 is SMNVEV (reference sequence). Unmatched junction bases numbered 15, after V lost 6 bases and J lost 5 bases. The CDR3 loop spans 17 amino acids. This chain's CDR3 is CASSRLGPSGGTGELFF. Written as DNA, the CDR3 is TGTGCCAGCAGCCGCCTCGGACCTTCCGGGGGGACCGGGGAGCTGTTTTTT.

J is TRBJ2-2 and V is TRBV5-1, with a tentative D call TRBD1 (5 bases). Trimming left V 2 bases short and J 5 bases short, with 7 bases between. CDR1 SGHRS and CDR2 YFSETQ come from the germline V gene. The CDR3 loop spans 13 amino acids. CDR3 in DNA: TGCGCCAGCAGCTTACCAGGGACCGGGGAGCTGTTTTTT. This translates into CASSLPGTGELFF. Combining the CDR3 with reference TRBV5-1 and TRBJ2-2 gives the whole variable domain KAGVTQTPRYLIKTRGQQVTLSCSPISGHRSVSWYQQTPGQGLQFLFEYFSETQRNKGNFPGRFSGRQFSNSRSEMNVSTLELGDSALYLCASSLPGTGELFFGEGSRLTVL.

CDR3 loop: CASSGGLAGESTEQYF. The DNA for the CDR3 is TGTGCCAGCTCCGGGGGACTAGCGGGAGAATCTACGGAGCAGTACTTC. The rearrangement uses TRBV18 and TRBJ2-7; 14 nucleotides line up with TRBD2. Germline assignment: CDR1 KGHSH and CDR2 LQKENI. The CDR3 totals 16 residues. The V gene end was trimmed by 6 bases and the J gene end by 7 bases; junction bases not matched to a gene: 11.